One and the same sample provided the 17 T cell receptor beta chains below, sequenced in a study of CD8 T cells in ankylosing spondylitis. TCRdb reprocessed the 5' RACE reads with MiXCR, giving one entry per CDR3 protein. The sample lists 250,000 or so distinct CDR3 sequences, under 12% occurring once. The source material was blood, either unsorted or a sorted T cell fraction (not recorded which). Every receptor here comes from a male donor with ankylosing spondylitis or in good health (not recorded which).

This clonotype was detected ten times or more. As DNA, the CDR3 is TGTGCCAGCAGCCAAGACAGGGAAATAGCGGCTCCTTACAATGAGCAGTTCTTC. Protein: CASSQDREIAAPYNEQFF. The chain carries TRBV4-2 and TRBJ2-1; D perhaps matches TRBD2 (6 bases). V was clipped by 0 bases and J by 4 bases, with 19 bases between them. The germline V gene has CDR1 LGHNA and CDR2 YNFKEQ. This CDR3 comprises 18 residues.

The sample holds a few counts of this clonotype. The chain carries TRBV11-2 and TRBJ2-1; D might be TRBD1 (7 bases). The CDR3 extends over 18 amino acids. Germline-derived CDR1 and CDR2 are SGHAT and FQNNGV. The V gene lost 4 bases and the J gene lost 0 bases, with 19 bases spanning the gap. The CDR3 here is CASSSPRGTAGSYNEQFF. The CDR3 DNA sequence: TGTGCCAGCAGCTCCCCTCGCGGGACAGCGGGCTCCTACAATGAGCAGTTCTTC.

This chain joins TRBV15 and TRBJ2-3; TRBD2 agrees at 8 bases. CDR3 length: 16 residues. V dropped 0 bases and J dropped 3; count of bases not matched to a gene: 5. Germline V lookup: CDR1 LNHNV, CDR2 YYDKDF (reference sequence). This CDR3 reads CATSRDRAGGTDTQYF. The CDR3 DNA reads TGTGCCACCAGCAGAGATCGGGCGGGAGGTACAGATACGCAGTATTTT.

The chain links TRBV11-3 to TRBJ2-4; D uncertain. The V gene's germline CDR1 is SGHNT and CDR2 YENEEA. Trimming shortened V by 3 bases and J by 3 bases, and 9 bases separated the two germline ends. This CDR3 has 14 residues. The CDR3 loop reads CASSFTDNKNIQYF. The CDR3 nucleotides read TGTGCCAGCAGCTTCACAGATAACAAAAACATTCAGTACTTC.

The chain has TRBV7-2 and TRBJ1-6, with unresolved D. The CDR3 is made up of 15 amino acids. CDR1 SGHTA and CDR2 FQGNSA come from the germline V gene. V dropped 1 base and J dropped 6 bases, with 10 bases sitting between them. The CDR3 spells CASSLEGNRNSPLHF. Here the CDR3 DNA reads TGTGCCAGCAGCTTAGAAGGGAATCGTAATTCACCCCTCCACTTT.

At least ten counts were recorded for this clonotype. This chain links TRBV7-9 with TRBJ1-2; 8 positions agree with TRBD1. The CDR3 covers 15 residues. The V gene's germline CDR1 is SEHNR and CDR2 FQNEAQ (reference sequence). V dropped 4 bases and J dropped 0; count of bases not matched to a gene: 4. CDR3 loop: CASSSRQGSNYGYTF. DNA of the CDR3: TGTGCCAGCAGCTCCCGACAGGGGTCTAACTATGGCTACACCTTC.

This clonotype has a count of ten or more. This chain uses TRBV25-1 with TRBJ2-1, with 8 positions matching TRBD2. V lost 5 bases and J lost 6; bases outside the gene matches: 12. This CDR3 is built from 16 residues. Germline lookup yields CDR1 MGHDK and CDR2 SYGVNS. The CDR3 DNA follows: TGTGCCAGCAGTCCCTTCGTCGGGACTAGGCCCAATGAGCAGTTCTTC. Translation gives CASSPFVGTRPNEQFF.

In its sample, this clonotype was seen many times. This rearrangement joins TRBV5-1 to TRBJ1-1; 8 nucleotides align to TRBD1. The CDR3 contains 17 residues. Germline CDR1 is SGHRS and CDR2 is YFSETQ. Trimming at V came to 0 bases and at J to 3 bases, leaving 10 bases not matched to a gene. The DNA for the CDR3 is TGCGCCAGCAGCTTGGGAGATTCATCGGACAGGGACACTGAAGCTTTCTTT. This gives the protein CASSLGDSSDRDTEAFF.

This clonotype has a count of ten or more. The chain carries TRBV6-5 and TRBJ2-2, with TRBD2 matching 14 bases. J gave up 6 bases and V 0 bases, and 12 bases lay outside the gene matches. CDR1 MNHEY and CDR2 SVGAGI come from the germline V gene. CDR3 length: 20 residues. CDR3 residues: CASSYSGTSGSPGGAGELFF. The CDR3, as DNA: TGTGCCAGCAGTTACTCAGGGACTAGCGGGAGCCCCGGTGGGGCCGGGGAGCTGTTTTTT.

This clonotype was detected only once. A much larger clone is a single base away; this may be a read error. The V gene is TRBV3-1, the J gene TRBJ2-6; 8 bases are shared with TRBD1. CDR1 is LGHDT, CDR2 YNNKEL, per germline (reference sequence). The CDR3 is 17 amino acids. The chain's CDR3 is CASSLGQGGTGANVLSF. DNA of the CDR3: TGTGCCAGCAGCCTCGGACAGGGCGGAACTGGGGCCAACGTCCTGAGTTTC.

In its sample, this clonotype was seen many times. The V call is TRBV27, the J call TRBJ2-7; 7 nucleotides agree with TRBD2. V was clipped by 3 bases and J by 6 bases; unmatched bases: 5. This CDR3 contains 13 residues. The germline V gene has CDR1 MNHEY and CDR2 SMNVEV (reference sequence). CDR3 loop: CASSLGEGAEQYF. The CDR3 nucleotides read TGTGCCAGCAGTTTGGGGGAGGGCGCCGAGCAGTACTTC.

This clonotype was recorded at least ten times. The CDR3 nucleotides are TGTGCCAGCAGTTTTTCGTCCCCCCCCTACGAGCAGTACTTC. It encodes CASSFSSPPYEQYF. The rearrangement uses TRBV12-3 or TRBV12-4 and TRBJ2-7, with unresolved D. This CDR3 comprises 14 residues. Trimming stripped 3 bases from V and 2 bases from J, with 11 bases between.

This clonotype was seen repeatedly, ten times or more. The limits of the CDR3 on the DNA are not certain, so only TCRdb's listed CDR3 is given. The chain employs TRBV7-8 and TRBJ1-4; the D call TRBD1 from the table was never checked on the DNA. The CDR3 length equals 16 residues, ends included. Germline CDR1 reads SGHVS; CDR2 reads FQNEAQ. This CDR3 is CASSPKRGGLMKNCFF.

This chain links TRBV7-2 with TRBJ2-3; 8 bases match TRBD2. This CDR3 has 16 residues. The ends lost 4 bases at V and 2 bases at J; junction bases unmatched: 8. CDR1 and CDR2 (germline): SGHTA, FQGNSA. The CDR3 nucleotides are TGTGCCAGCAGCTCCATGGGGCGGGGGGTCACAGATACGCAGTATTTT. Translating gives CASSSMGRGVTDTQYF.

This clonotype has a count of ten or more. This chain connects TRBV12-3 or TRBV12-4 to TRBJ2-1; 9 bases agree with TRBD2. The CDR3 length is 18 residues. Trimming at V came to 6 bases and at J to 7 bases, leaving 19 bases not matched to a gene. The CDR3, as DNA: TGTGCCAGCAGCACATTCAACGCCCCGGCGGGAGGGCTAAATGAGCAGTTCTTC. Amino acids: CASSTFNAPAGGLNEQFF.

In regard to this clonotype: This may come from a read error, since a much larger clone is one base off. The rearrangement links TRBV7-9 to TRBJ2-1; D tentatively reads TRBD1 or TRBD2 (5 bases each). The CDR3 has 13 residues. Germline V gene data show CDR1 as SEHNR and CDR2 as FQNEAQ (reference sequence). This CDR3 reads CTSSLSEGNEQFF. In DNA, the CDR3 is TGTACCAGCAGCTTATCCGAGGGGAATGAGCAGTTCTTC.

This clonotype has ten or more counts. The chain uses TRBV3-1 and TRBJ2-7; D is perhaps TRBD2 (5 bases). Germline V gene lookup returns CDR1 LGHDT and CDR2 YNNKEL (reference sequence). Trimming cost V 4 bases and J 2 bases, with 15 bases left between them. This CDR3 spans 15 amino acids. CDR3 amino acids: CASSLSGEPTYEQYF. The CDR3 bases are TGTGCCAGCAGCCTCTCTGGGGAGCCCACCTACGAGCAGTACTTC.